This TCR beta chain derives from a study of CD8+ T cells in alopecia areata. Overall study: Dosing spanned 6 to 18 months on tofacitinib, then 6 months off drug.

After isolation, RNA underwent reverse transcription to generate cDNA as the sequencing template. Profiled with immunoSEQ multiplex PCR; TCRdb holds only in-frame clones, not every one. The table records some 170,000 clones, roughly 63% of them present only once. Concerning this clone itself: Antigen: not known.

This CDR3 region has 13 residues. Trimming stripped 8 bases from V and 0 bases from J, with 8 bases between. Germline CDR1 is SGHAT and CDR2 is FQNNGV. Findings and limits, study-wide: Across lesional scalp, and particularly alopecia totalis/universalis, clonality surpassed that of normal scalp.

This TCR came from a human donor with alopecia areata. The chain has TRBV11-2 and TRBJ2-4; D is uncertain. Sequenced material: CD4+ T cells sorted from blood, taken at week 0. As DNA, the CDR3 is TGTGCCAGCCGGAGACTAGCCAAAAACATTCAGTACTTC. Its protein is CASRRLAKNIQYF. Filled out from reference TRBV11-2 and TRBJ2-4, the complete variable domain reads EAGVAQSPRYKIIEKRQSVAFWCNPISGHATLYWYQQILGQGPKLLIQFQNNGVVDDSQLPKDRFSAERLKGVDSTLKIQPAKLEDSAVYLCASRRLAKNIQYFGAGTRLSVL.